The 8 T cell receptor beta chains below come from one sample, sequenced in a study of CD8 T cells in ankylosing spondylitis. TCRdb independently ran MiXCR on the 5' RACE reads; one entry per CDR3 protein. The table lists under 300,000 distinct CDR3 sequences, about 11% of them singletons, with roughly 6.8% in the top ten. Sequenced sample: blood, either unsorted or a sorted T cell fraction (not recorded which). These receptors were taken from a male donor with ankylosing spondylitis or in good health (not recorded which).

This clonotype came up many times. The rearrangement links TRBV7-8 to TRBJ2-5; D is unresolved. Between the trimmed V and J ends, which lost 1 base and 0 bases, there was a span of 9 bases. CDR1 and CDR2 (germline): SGHVS, FQNEAQ. The CDR3 loop spans 15 amino acids. The CDR3 region has the DNA TGTGCCAGCAGCTTAGTTCCTTGGTACCAAGAGACCCAGTACTTC. Translated: CASSLVPWYQETQYF.

A note on this clonotype: This sequence may be a read error, since a much larger clone differs from it by one base. This sequence joins TRBV5-8 and TRBJ2-2; TRBD1 aligns across 7 bases. The CDR3 extends over 17 amino acids. CDR1 and CDR2 (germline): SGHTS, YDEGEE. V lost 0 bases to trimming and J lost 6 bases; unmatched junction nucleotides: 11. This chain's CDR3 is CASSLGVAGGVAGELFF. The CDR3 coding sequence is TGTGCCAGCAGCTTGGGTGTTGCAGGGGGTGTCGCCGGGGAGCTGTTTTTT.

This clonotype was detected many times. The J gene is TRBJ1-1, the V gene TRBV5-1; D gene uncertain. The CDR3 runs to 15 residues. Germline loops: CDR1 SGHRS, CDR2 YFSETQ. The ends were cut back, 1 base at V and 4 bases at J, with 14 bases in the middle. CDR3 region: CASSLSGWPGTEAFF. CDR3 sequence (DNA): TGCGCCAGCAGCTTGAGCGGGTGGCCAGGCACTGAAGCTTTCTTT.

This chain connects TRBV5-1 to TRBJ2-2, with TRBD2 identical over 13 bases. The CDR3 has 17 amino acids. V was clipped by 0 bases and J by 2 bases; unmatched bases: 1. Germline V gene lookup returns CDR1 SGHRS and CDR2 YFSETQ. This CDR3 reads CASSLAGLAGNTGELFF. In DNA, the CDR3 is TGCGCCAGCAGCTTGGCGGGACTAGCGGGAAACACCGGGGAGCTGTTTTTT.

This clonotype was detected a few times. The chain carries TRBV21-1 and TRBJ2-6; TRBD1 is the table's D call, not checked against the DNA. TRBV21-1 is deemed a pseudogene. This CDR3 is 19 amino acids long. CDR3 sequence reads: CASRPLFEEWVAGANVLTF. CDR3 in DNA: TGTGCCAGCAGACCCCTCTTTGAGGAGTGGGTGGCTGGGGCCAACGTCCTGACTTTC.

This clonotype was recorded many times. V usage is TRBV20-1 and J usage is TRBJ2-3; 9 nucleotides agree with TRBD2. Unmatched junction bases numbered 5, after V lost 3 bases and J lost 4 bases. CDR1 and CDR2 (germline): DFQATT, SNEGSKA (reference sequence). This CDR3 comprises 14 residues. Here the CDR3 reads CSASDLAGSDTQYF. The CDR3 nucleotides read TGCAGTGCTAGTGATCTAGCGGGATCAGATACGCAGTATTTT.

This clonotype was observed a few times. CDR3 nucleotide sequence: TGTGCCAGCAGCTCCACAGGGGATCCACTGGGCTACGAGCAGTACTTC. Translating it yields CASSSTGDPLGYEQYF. The gene calls are TRBV6-1 and TRBJ2-7; 7 bases are shared with TRBD1. V was pared by 6 bases and J by 3 bases, with 14 bases of the junction left unmatched. CDR1 MNHNS and CDR2 SASEGT come from the germline V gene. The CDR3 extends over 16 amino acids.

This clonotype was counted a few times. This chain joins TRBV6-2 or TRBV6-3 and TRBJ1-5; 8 bases line up with TRBD1. Germline CDR1 and CDR2: MNHEY and SVGEGT. This CDR3 comprises 14 residues. With 4 bases clipped from V and 5 bases from J, the junction kept 4 bases outside the gene matches. The CDR3 region has the DNA TGTGCCAGCAGTTCTCGGACAGGGTATCAGCCCCAGCATTTT. Protein sequence: CASSSRTGYQPQHF.